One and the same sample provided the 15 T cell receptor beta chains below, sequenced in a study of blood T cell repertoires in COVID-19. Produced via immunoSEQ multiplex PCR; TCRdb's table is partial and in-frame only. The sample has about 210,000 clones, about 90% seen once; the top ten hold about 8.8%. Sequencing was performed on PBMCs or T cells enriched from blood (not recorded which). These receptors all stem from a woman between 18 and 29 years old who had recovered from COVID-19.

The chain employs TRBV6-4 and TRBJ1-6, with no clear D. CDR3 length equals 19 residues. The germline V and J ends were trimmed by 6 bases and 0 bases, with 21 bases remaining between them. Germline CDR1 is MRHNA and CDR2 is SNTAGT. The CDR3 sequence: CASRHTFRGQSSYNSPLHF. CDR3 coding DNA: TGTGCCAGCAGGCACACCTTCCGGGGTCAGAGCTCCTATAATTCACCCCTCCACTTT.

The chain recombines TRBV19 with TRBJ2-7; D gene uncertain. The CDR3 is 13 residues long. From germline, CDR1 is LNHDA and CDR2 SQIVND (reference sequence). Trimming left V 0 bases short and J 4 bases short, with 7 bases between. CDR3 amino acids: CASSIDPGYEQYF. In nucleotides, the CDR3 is TGTGCCAGTAGTATAGATCCAGGATACGAGCAGTACTTC. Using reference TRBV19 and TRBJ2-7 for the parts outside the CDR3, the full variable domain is DGGITQSPKYLFRKEGQNVTLSCEQNLNHDAMYWYRQDPGQGLRLIYYSQIVNDFQKGDIAEGYSVSREKKESFPLTVTSAQKNPTAFYLCASSIDPGYEQYFGPGTRLTVT.

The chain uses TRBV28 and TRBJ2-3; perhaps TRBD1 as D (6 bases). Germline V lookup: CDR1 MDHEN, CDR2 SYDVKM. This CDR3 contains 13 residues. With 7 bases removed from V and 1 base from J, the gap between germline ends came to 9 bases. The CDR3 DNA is TGTGCCAGCATCCGACAGGGCACAGATACGCAGTATTTT. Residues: CASIRQGTDTQYF.

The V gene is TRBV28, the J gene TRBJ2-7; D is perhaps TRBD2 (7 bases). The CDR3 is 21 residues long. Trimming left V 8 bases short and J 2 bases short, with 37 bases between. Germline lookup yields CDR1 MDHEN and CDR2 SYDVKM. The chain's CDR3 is CASCPAGVFRGGAGSPYEQYF. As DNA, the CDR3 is TGTGCCAGCTGCCCCGCTGGGGTTTTCAGGGGTGGAGCGGGGTCCCCCTACGAGCAGTACTTC.

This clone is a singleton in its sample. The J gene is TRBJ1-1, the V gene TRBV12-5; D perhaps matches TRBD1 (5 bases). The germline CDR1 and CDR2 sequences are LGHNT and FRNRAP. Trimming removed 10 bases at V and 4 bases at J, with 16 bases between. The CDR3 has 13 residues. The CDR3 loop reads CANIGGTGTEAFF. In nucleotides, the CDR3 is TGTGCTAATATCGGCGGGACGGGCACTGAAGCTTTCTTT.

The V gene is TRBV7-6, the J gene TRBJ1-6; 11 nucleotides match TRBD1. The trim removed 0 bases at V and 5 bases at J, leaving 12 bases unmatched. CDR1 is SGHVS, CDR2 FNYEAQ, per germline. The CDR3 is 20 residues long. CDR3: CASSLAYAGTGGSHNSPLHF. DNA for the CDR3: TGTGCCAGCAGCTTAGCCTACGCCGGGACAGGGGGATCTCATAATTCACCCCTCCACTTT.

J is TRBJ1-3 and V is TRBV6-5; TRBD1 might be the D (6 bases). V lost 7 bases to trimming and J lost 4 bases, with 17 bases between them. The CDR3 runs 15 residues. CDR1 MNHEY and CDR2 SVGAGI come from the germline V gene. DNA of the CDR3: TGTGCCAGCAAATCGGCGGTGGGGGCCGGAAACACCATATATTTT. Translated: CASKSAVGAGNTIYF.

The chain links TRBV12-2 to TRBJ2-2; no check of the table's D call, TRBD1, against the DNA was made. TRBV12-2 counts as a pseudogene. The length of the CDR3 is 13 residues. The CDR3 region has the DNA TGTGCAAGTCGCGGCAGGGATTCCGGGGAGCTGTTTTTT. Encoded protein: CASRGRDSGELFF.

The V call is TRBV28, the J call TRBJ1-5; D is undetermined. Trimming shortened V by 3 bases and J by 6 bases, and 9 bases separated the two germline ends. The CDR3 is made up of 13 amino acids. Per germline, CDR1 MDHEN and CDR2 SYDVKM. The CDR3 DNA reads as TGTGCCAGCAGTTTGGGCCTATTTCAGCCCCAGCATTTT. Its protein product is CASSLGLFQPQHF.

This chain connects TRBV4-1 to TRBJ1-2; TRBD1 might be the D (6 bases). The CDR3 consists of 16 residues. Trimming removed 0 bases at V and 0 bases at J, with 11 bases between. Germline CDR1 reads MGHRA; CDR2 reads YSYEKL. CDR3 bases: TGCGCCAGCAGCCAAGACAGGGGCAAAGCTAACTATGGCTACACCTTC. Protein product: CASSQDRGKANYGYTF.

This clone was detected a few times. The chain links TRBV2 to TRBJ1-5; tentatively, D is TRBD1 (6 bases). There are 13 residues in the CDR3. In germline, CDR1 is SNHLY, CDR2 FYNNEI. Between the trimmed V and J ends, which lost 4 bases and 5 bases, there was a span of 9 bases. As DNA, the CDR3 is TGTGCCAGCAGTGGACAGGCTTATCAGCCCCAGCATTTT. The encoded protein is CASSGQAYQPQHF.

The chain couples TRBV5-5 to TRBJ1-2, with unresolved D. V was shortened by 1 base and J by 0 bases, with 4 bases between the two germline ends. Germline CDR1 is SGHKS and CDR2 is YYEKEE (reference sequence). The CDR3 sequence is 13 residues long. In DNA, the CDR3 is TGTGCCAGCAGCTTGCAGGCTAACTATGGCTACACCTTC. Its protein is CASSLQANYGYTF.

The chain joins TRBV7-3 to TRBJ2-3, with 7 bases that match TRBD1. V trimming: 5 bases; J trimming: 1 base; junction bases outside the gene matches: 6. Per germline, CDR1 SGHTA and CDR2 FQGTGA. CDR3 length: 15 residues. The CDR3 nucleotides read TGTGCCAGCAGCGTACAGGGGCCGGGCACAGATACGCAGTATTTT. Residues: CASSVQGPGTDTQYF.

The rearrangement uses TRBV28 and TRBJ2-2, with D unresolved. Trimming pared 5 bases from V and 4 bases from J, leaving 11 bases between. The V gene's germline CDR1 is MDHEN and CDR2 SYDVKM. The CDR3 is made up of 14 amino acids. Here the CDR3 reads CASSTYSGTGELFF. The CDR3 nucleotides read TGTGCCAGCAGTACATACAGTGGCACCGGGGAGCTGTTTTTT. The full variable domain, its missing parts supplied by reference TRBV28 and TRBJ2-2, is DVKVTQSSRYLVKRTGEKVFLECVQDMDHENMFWYRQDPGLGLRLIYFSYDVKMKEKGDIPEGYSVSREKKERFSLILESASTNQTSMYLCASSTYSGTGELFFGEGSRLTVL.

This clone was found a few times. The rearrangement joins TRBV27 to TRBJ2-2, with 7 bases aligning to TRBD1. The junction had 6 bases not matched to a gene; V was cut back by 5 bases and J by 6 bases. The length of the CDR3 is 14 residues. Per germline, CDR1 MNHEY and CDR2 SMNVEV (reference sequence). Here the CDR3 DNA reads TGTGCCAGCAGTCTCGACAGGGTGGCCGGGGAGCTGTTTTTT. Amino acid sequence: CASSLDRVAGELFF.